What follows are 20 T cell receptor beta chains derived from one specimen sequenced in a study of shared clonotypes between healthy human individuals. Assay used: immunoSEQ multiplex PCR; TCRdb lists only in-frame clones, some missing. The top ten clones hold 0.36% of a sample with fewer than 1.8 million clones, 98% to 99% of them seen once. The source material was naive CD4+ T cells sorted from blood. Subset noted: CD45RA+ positively selected. The source of these receptors is a young man in good health.

The sample holds one count of this clone. The rearrangement joins TRBV29-1 to TRBJ2-1; 7 positions match TRBD1. The CDR3 has 13 amino acids. V was clipped by 3 bases and J by 7 bases; unmatched bases: 6. CDR1 SQVTM and CDR2 ANQGSEA come from the germline V gene. The chain's CDR3 is CSVEGQFRNEQFF. The CDR3 DNA is TGCAGCGTTGAGGGACAGTTTCGGAATGAGCAGTTCTTC.

The chain has TRBV4-3 and TRBJ1-1; a weak D match, TRBD1 (5 bases). The CDR3 length is 14 residues. V lost 1 base to trimming and J lost 6 bases, with 12 bases between them. Germline assignment: CDR1 LGHNA and CDR2 YSLEER. The CDR3 sequence: CASSQGGFPAEAFF. The CDR3 DNA sequence: TGCGCCAGCAGCCAAGGGGGGTTTCCGGCTGAAGCTTTCTTT.

Comment on this clone: Other DNA sequences from this sample encode an identical CDR3 as well. This sequence joins TRBV5-1 and TRBJ2-7; tentatively, D is TRBD1 or TRBD2 (5 bases each). V was clipped by 0 bases and J by 2 bases, with 9 bases between them. Germline CDR1 and CDR2: SGHRS and YFSETQ. CDR3 length equals 14 residues. Here the CDR3 reads CASSLEGRAYEQYF. The CDR3 region has the DNA TGCGCCAGCAGCTTGGAGGGACGAGCCTACGAGCAGTACTTC.

The rearrangement links TRBV28 to TRBJ2-3; no firm D call. V lost 3 bases, J lost 4 bases, and 5 bases lay in between. The CDR3 spans 12 residues. From germline, CDR1 is MDHEN and CDR2 SYDVKM. The DNA for the CDR3 is TGTGCCAGCAGTTTTTGGTCAGATACGCAGTATTTT. Its translation: CASSFWSDTQYF. The entire variable domain, with the rest obtained from reference TRBV28 and TRBJ2-3, is as follows: DVKVTQSSRYLVKRTGEKVFLECVQDMDHENMFWYRQDPGLGLRLIYFSYDVKMKEKGDIPEGYSVSREKKERFSLILESASTNQTSMYLCASSFWSDTQYFGPGTRLTVL.

V and J are TRBV2 and TRBJ2-1; 8 bases agree with TRBD2. Trimming cost V 9 bases and J 7 bases; bases outside gene matches: 17. Per the germline V gene, CDR1 is SNHLY and CDR2 is FYNNEI. This CDR3 has 16 amino acids. The CDR3 here is CARTKRGAGGLNEQFF. The CDR3 region has the DNA TGTGCCAGAACTAAACGAGGGGCGGGAGGTCTGAATGAGCAGTTCTTC.

The chain carries TRBV7-8 and TRBJ1-2, with D perhaps TRBD1 (5 bases). The CDR3 loop spans 15 amino acids. Trimming removed 0 bases from V and 0 bases from J, with 8 bases in between. Germline assignment: CDR1 SGHVS and CDR2 FQNEAQ. This CDR3 is CASSLAIGANYGYTF. CDR3 coding DNA: TGTGCCAGCAGCTTAGCGATAGGGGCTAACTATGGCTACACCTTC. Drawing the rest from reference TRBV7-8 and TRBJ1-2, the complete variable domain is GAGVSQSPRYKVAKRGQDVALRCDPISGHVSLFWYQQALGQGPEFLTYFQNEAQLDKSGLPSDRFFAERPEGSVSTLKIQRTQQEDSAVYLCASSLAIGANYGYTFGSGTRLTVV.

The chain joins TRBV11-2 to TRBJ1-5; no clear D gene. Trimming cost V 5 bases and J 0 bases, with 11 bases left between them. This CDR3 is 15 amino acids long. Germline V gene lookup returns CDR1 SGHAT and CDR2 FQNNGV. CDR3 loop: CASSPRWASNQPQHF. As DNA, the CDR3 is TGTGCCAGCAGCCCGAGGTGGGCTAGCAATCAGCCCCAGCATTTT. The whole variable domain, filled in from reference TRBV11-2 and TRBJ1-5, reads EAGVAQSPRYKIIEKRQSVAFWCNPISGHATLYWYQQILGQGPKLLIQFQNNGVVDDSQLPKDRFSAERLKGVDSTLKIQPAKLEDSAVYLCASSPRWASNQPQHFGDGTRLSIL.

The gene calls are TRBV2 and TRBJ2-5; D unresolved. CDR3 length: 15 residues. V was clipped by 2 bases and J by 5 bases, with 15 bases between them. CDR1 and CDR2 (germline): SNHLY, FYNNEI. CDR3 DNA sequence: TGTGCCAGCAGTGAAAGCCGGGTTGCACAGGAGACCCAGTACTTC. This translates into CASSESRVAQETQYF.

The genes are TRBV28 and TRBJ2-7; tentative D call: TRBD2 (6 bases). Germline-derived CDR1 and CDR2 are MDHEN and SYDVKM. The ends were cut back, 10 bases at V and 1 base at J, with 14 bases in the middle. The length of the CDR3 is 13 residues. CDR3 in amino acids: CATRETASYEQYF. The DNA of the CDR3 is TGTGCCACCCGGGAGACTGCGTCCTACGAGCAGTACTTC.

The V gene is TRBV5-5, the J gene TRBJ1-4; 10 positions match TRBD1. CDR1 and CDR2 (germline): SGHKS, YYEKEE (reference sequence). The CDR3 totals 16 residues. V was pared by 4 bases and J by 2 bases, with 5 bases of the junction left unmatched. CDR3 in amino acids: CASSQTGGTTNEKLFF. The CDR3 nucleotides read TGTGCCAGCAGCCAGACAGGGGGCACTACTAATGAAAAACTGTTTTTT.

This chain joins TRBV5-1 and TRBJ1-2; D is possibly TRBD1 (5 bases). V was trimmed by 1 base and J by 7 bases, leaving 11 bases between them. Germline V gene lookup returns CDR1 SGHRS and CDR2 YFSETQ. This CDR3 has 13 residues. For the CDR3, the DNA is TGCGCCAGCAGCTTGAGGAGGGGTAGTGGCTACACCTTC. Encoded protein: CASSLRRGSGYTF.

This clone was seen once. The chain is built from TRBV5-1 and TRBJ2-4, with TRBD1 matching over 8 bases. Germline CDR1 reads SGHRS; CDR2 reads YFSETQ. With V trimmed by 0 bases and J by 13 bases, 6 bases remained unmatched. This CDR3 comprises 13 residues. In DNA form, the CDR3 reads TGCGCCAGCAGCTTGGTGGGACAGGAGATACAGTACTTC. Translated, it gives CASSLVGQEIQYF.

The chain is built from TRBV5-4 and TRBJ2-7, with a weak D call TRBD2 (5 bases). Germline loops: CDR1 SGHNT, CDR2 YYREEE (reference sequence). CDR3 length: 11 residues. With 4 bases removed from V and 5 bases from J, the gap between germline ends came to 7 bases. CDR3 amino acids: CASSMEDEQYF. CDR3 nucleotide sequence: TGTGCCAGCAGCATGGAGGACGAGCAGTACTTC.

CDR3 amino acids: CASTLADTSTDTQYF. The CDR3 DNA is TGCGCCAGCACCCTAGCGGATACTAGCACAGATACGCAGTATTTT. The V gene is TRBV5-1, the J gene TRBJ2-3; 7 nucleotides align to TRBD2. This CDR3 has 15 residues. V trimming: 6 bases; J trimming: 0 bases; junction bases outside the gene matches: 7. Germline CDR1 and CDR2: SGHRS and YFSETQ.

The rearrangement uses TRBV18 and TRBJ2-1; D ambiguous. Germline V gene lookup returns CDR1 KGHSH and CDR2 LQKENI. V gave up 3 bases and J gave up 5 bases, with 20 bases separating them. CDR3 length: 17 residues. The CDR3 nucleotides are TGTGCCAGCTCACCGGGCACGTCTACGTCGGGCGACAATGAGCAGTTCTTC. This codes for CASSPGTSTSGDNEQFF.

The chain is built from TRBV5-6 and TRBJ1-4, with unresolved D. CDR3 length equals 15 residues. Germline lookup yields CDR1 SGHDT and CDR2 YYEEEE. V lost 0 bases to trimming and J lost 6 bases, with 12 bases between them. The CDR3 here is CASSLGQDVYEKLFF. The CDR3 nucleotides read TGTGCCAGCAGCTTGGGCCAGGATGTATATGAAAAACTGTTTTTT.

The chain carries TRBV20-1 and TRBJ1-3; D gene ambiguous. The CDR3 totals 11 residues. Trimming pared 5 bases from V and 5 bases from J, leaving 7 bases between. The germline V gene encodes CDR1 DFQATT and CDR2 SNEGSKA (reference sequence). The CDR3 sequence: CSAEVRNTIYF. For the CDR3, the DNA is TGCAGTGCTGAGGTCAGAAACACCATATATTTT.

The rearrangement uses TRBV25-1 and TRBJ2-5; TRBD2 matches 12 bases. CDR1 MGHDK and CDR2 SYGVNS come from the germline V gene. V gave up 6 bases and J gave up 4 bases; unmatched junction bases: 3. This CDR3 has 14 residues. CDR3 sequence reads: CASRLAGGRETQYF. As DNA, the CDR3 is TGTGCCAGCAGGCTAGCGGGAGGGAGAGAGACCCAGTACTTC.

This clone was counted a single time. The genes are TRBV4-3 and TRBJ2-2; tentative D call: TRBD2 (6 bases). The CDR3 contains 15 residues. Per the germline V gene, CDR1 is LGHNA and CDR2 is YSLEER. Trimming removed 4 bases at V and 2 bases at J, with 11 bases between. The CDR3 loop reads CASSLGTLNTGELFF. The CDR3 DNA sequence: TGCGCCAGCAGCCTCGGGACTTTAAACACCGGGGAGCTGTTTTTT.

The chain is built from TRBV28 and TRBJ2-3, with D perhaps matching TRBD1 (6 bases). The CDR3 spans 15 residues. Looked up from germline, CDR1 is MDHEN and CDR2 is SYDVKM. V lost 3 bases and J lost 4, with 14 bases in between. The CDR3 loop is CASSFGGRGPDTQYF. In nucleotides, the CDR3 is TGTGCCAGCAGTTTTGGGGGCAGGGGCCCAGATACGCAGTATTTT.